These T cell receptor beta chains were read from a single sample in a study of regulatory T cells in long-lasting Graves disease. TCRdb re-called the multiplex PCR reads with MiXCR, one entry per CDR3 protein. The data contain some 300,000 distinct CDR3 sequences, around 23% of them singletons. Material: peripheral blood mononuclear cells (PBMCs), obtained when the disease was refractory, from a patient treated with antithyroid drugs. The receptors stem from a female donor with Graves disease. Both conserved end residues are part of each CDR3. D genes are given only for firm matches. Size values are once, few and many counts, or a class for expanded clones, and some rows have none.

D	V	J	size	DNA	CDR3
NA	TRBV7-9	TRBJ1-2	many	TGTGCCAGCAGCCGACAGGAGTCTACTAACTATGGCTACACCTTC	CASSRQESTNYGYTF
TRBD1	TRBV19	TRBJ1-5	NA	TGTGCCAGTCGACAGGGGGCTGGCAATCAGCCCCAGCATTTT	CASRQGAGNQPQHF
NA	TRBV5-1	TRBJ1-1	few	TGCGCCAGCAGCTTGGATCCGGACTTGAACACTGAAGCTTTCTTT	CASSLDPDLNTEAFF
TRBD2	TRBV10-3	TRBJ2-2	NA	TGTGCCACTGTAGCGGGAGCAAACACCGGGGAGCTGTTTTTT	CATVAGANTGELFF
NA	TRBV25-1	TRBJ1-4	few	TGTGCCAGCAGCCCCCGAGGAGCAACTAATGAAAAACTGTTTTTT	CASSPRGATNEKLFF
TRBD2	TRBV20-1	TRBJ2-7	NA	TGCAGTGCTATGGGGGGGAGGAGCTCCTACGAGCAGTACTTC	CSAMGGRSSYEQYF
NA	TRBV2	TRBJ2-5	many	TGTGCCAGCAGCCGCATCTGGGTGGGGACCCAAGAGAGAGAGACCCAGTACTTC	CASSRIWVGTQERETQYF
TRBD2	TRBV27	TRBJ2-5	NA	TGTGCCAGCAGCCCGGGACTAGCGGGGACACAAGAGACCCAGTACTTC	CASSPGLAGTQETQYF
TRBD2	TRBV18	TRBJ2-2	few	TGTGCCAGCTCACCTCCTAGCGGGAAGGGCACCGGGGAGCTGTTTTTT	CASSPPSGKGTGELFF
NA	TRBV5-1	TRBJ2-2	few	TGCGCCAGCAGCTTGGTTCGGTCGGGCACCGGGGAGCTGTTTTTT	CASSLVRSGTGELFF
NA	TRBV20-1	TRBJ2-2	few	TGCAGTGCTAGAGATCATGTGGGTTGGGGCACCGGGGAGCTGTTTTTT	CSARDHVGWGTGELFF
NA	TRBV20-1	TRBJ2-4	NA	TGCAGTGCTAGAGATGGCCACCTACTAGCCAAAAACATTCAGTACTTC	CSARDGHLLAKNIQYF
NA	TRBV2	TRBJ2-5	many	TGTGCCAGCAGTGAAGGGACATTTCAAGAGACCCAGTACTTC	CASSEGTFQETQYF
NA	TRBV7-2	TRBJ1-2	many	TGTGCCAGCAGCCCGCCAAGAGGTGATGGCTACACCTTC	CASSPPRGDGYTF
TRBD1	TRBV28	TRBJ1-1	many	TGTGCCAGCACCTGGGACAGCCCAAACACTGAAGCTTTCTTT	CASTWDSPNTEAFF
NA	TRBV19	TRBJ1-5	many	TGTGCCAGTAGTATAGGGCAGAGCCGCAATCAGCCCCAGCATTTT	CASSIGQSRNQPQHF
NA	TRBV28	TRBJ2-5	many	TGTGCCAGCACAGTCAGGTCAGGGGGGGAGACCCAGTACTTC	CASTVRSGGETQYF
NA	TRBV28	TRBJ2-7	many	TGTGCCAGCCTTGAAGGCGGTTCCTCCTACGAGCAGTACTTC	CASLEGGSSYEQYF
TRBD1	TRBV28	TRBJ2-7	many	TGTGCCAGCAGTCTCGACAGGGGCGGTGACGAGCAGTACTTC	CASSLDRGGDEQYF
NA	TRBV20-1	TRBJ1-2	few	TGCAGTGCCCGAACGGGATTTAGGGCTGCTAACTATGGCTACACCTTC	CSARTGFRAANYGYTF
NA	TRBV7-2	TRBJ2-3	few	TGTGCCAGCAGCTCCCAACTACTTTACACAGATACGCAGTATTTT	CASSSQLLYTDTQYF
TRBD1	TRBV28	TRBJ1-3	NA	TGTGCCAGCATACCTATCGACAGGGCAAACACCATGTATTTT	CASIPIDRANTMYF
TRBD1	TRBV28	TRBJ2-1	NA	TGTGCCAGCAGTCCCCACCGAGGACAGGGGACGGGGCAGACGCTGTTCTTC	CASSPHRGQGTGQTLFF
NA	TRBV28	TRBJ1-2	NA	TGTGCCAGCAGTTCACCTGGGTCGGGTGGGCCGACATACACCTTC	CASSSPGSGGPTYTF
NA	TRBV6-5	TRBJ1-1	many	TGTGCCAGCAGTTACGCGGCTAACAGGGCTGAGAACACTGAAGCTTTCTTT	CASSYAANRAENTEAFF